The clone carrying this T cell receptor (beta chain) was observed a handful of times. Its antigen remains unidentified. The data belong to a study of T cell repertoires in cytomegalovirus infection. Looking at the study overall: The study used recently identified HLA-C-restricted and well-studied HLA-B-restricted CMV epitopes. Public TCR beta signatures marked donors with CMV infection and the matching HLA. Study-level findings and limits: Cumulated frequencies of public TCR beta families served to identify carriers of CMV plus the relevant HLA. Clonotypes of TCR beta that were HLA-C-restricted and CMV-specific dominated the ex vivo response.

TCRdb ran MiXCR on the reads and lists one entry per CDR3 protein. The data hold about half a million distinct CDR3 sequences, with roughly 34% observed a single time. The CDR3 totals 13 residues. Germline V gene data show CDR1 as LNHDA and CDR2 as SQIVND (reference sequence). Trimming removed 5 bases from V and 9 bases from J; junction bases left unmatched: 6. The sequence came from a human donor in good health (CMV status not recorded). Some clones in this sample may be carry-over from other donors' samples. The sequences come from cultured PBMCs, collected from culture after CMV antigen stimulation. The chain recombines TRBV19 with TRBJ2-5; 10 bases are shared with TRBD2. CDR3 bases: TGTGCCAGTAGTTTCGGACTAGCGGAGGCCCAGTACTTC. It translates to CASSFGLAEAQYF.